One TCR beta chain is described in this entry. Which antigen it targets is not known. Base qualities are not provided; no much larger clone lies one nucleotide away. In total, roughly 670 healthy bone marrow donors made up the cohort. At the time of sampling, every cohort member was nominally healthy, though immune exposures that went unrecorded were likely present. The donor tested CMV seropositive and was one of the 289 seropositive cohort members. A peripheral blood sample was collected from each donor, and TCR beta sequencing was performed on peripheral blood mononuclear cells. The Qiagen DNeasy Blood Extraction Kit was used to extract genomic DNA from the blood cell samples. This entry is derived from a study of cytomegalovirus exposure and HLA in healthy donors (dated by TCRdb to the late 2010s). For the wider study: An earlier analysis of approximately 600 of the donors reported approximately 270 Gb of sequence data and approximately 110 million unique TCR beta sequences from 150 million to 200 million T cells. Roughly 300 gigabases of sequencing data and approximately 92 million unique TCR sequences made up an early release that covered some 640 HLA-typed donors. Of the 300 to 500 genotyped donors, roughly 80% were placed in the genetic ancestry cluster associated with self-reported Caucasian donors. The study aimed to test whether signatures of past pathogen exposure could be identified by cataloging public T cell receptors. Using immunosequencing, the study profiled T cell repertoires from 666 subjects and related those repertoires to cytomegalovirus serostatus. A separate validation cohort of about 110 different subjects was used in addition to the approximately 610-subject first cohort. To predict cytomegalovirus infection status, the study combined high-throughput TCR immunosequencing, statistical association of individual TCRs with disease status, and machine learning. A later analysis re-analyzed previously published TCR beta repertoires from roughly 600 donors and added high-resolution HLA genotyping to study TCR occurrence patterns. Rather than drawing on any new phenotypic data, the later analysis identified candidate immune exposures from TCR beta sequences and the way those sequences occurred across donors. In an earlier analysis of 500 to 650 of the donors, high-throughput TCR beta sequencing was used to judge whether each TCR beta V gene segment behaved as functional or pseudogenic. Alongside the repertoire data, information on donor age, sex, ethnicity and CMV serostatus was compiled. Genome-wide SNP genotypes for about 55% of the 666 donors were used in a later genetic analysis, which treated that subset as a discovery cohort. Every repertoire in the discovery cohort had been generated on one and the same sequencing platform. HLA typing covered class I and class II loci at four-digit resolution. Typing coverage differed by locus: A, B, C, DRB1 and DQB1 were typed in roughly 629-640 donors, DQA1 in about 550, DPA1 in roughly 590, and DPB1 in 450 to 480. Roughly 5 DR-DQ haplotypes were handled as single units for association and clustering because linkage in the cohort was strong. Across approximately 400 genotyped donors of the cohort, an average of about 240,000 unique TCR beta nucleotide sequences per donor were sequenced, and roughly 20% of those sequences were non-productive. The investigation overall reported the following: In a later analysis, HLA-associated TCR beta chains showed more clonal expansion and lower generation probabilities than non-associated chains that were equally common. Roughly uniform sequencing depth across donors was assumed in presence/absence analyses, although this assumption may not hold. A later analysis found that TCR association rates varied across HLA loci, with DRB1 alleles showing the most associated TCRs and HLA-C alleles the fewest. Some IMGT-functional V segments, including TRBV6-2 and TRBV6-3, could not be distinguished by the 87-base-pair reads and were therefore excluded. HLA typing was unavailable for some donors at each locus, so association tests used only the typed subset. In a later analysis, some 17,000 TCR beta sequences were associated with specific HLA alleles at a false discovery rate of 0.05. A total of roughly 160 TCR beta chains were listed by the study as associated with cytomegalovirus. Broadly in line with IMGT annotations, most TCR beta V segments showed up in productive rearrangements about 87% or about 30% of the time in an earlier analysis of 450 to 600 of the donors. Correlated functional status among segregating V segments might be attributable to linkage disequilibrium, but an unknown experimental factor could not be ruled out. A further reported finding was that TCR beta sequences accurately predicted the HLA-A and HLA-B alleles for most subjects in the first cohort. A later genetic analysis reported fewer N-insertions in productive TCRs among donors in an Asian-associated ancestry cluster than the roughly 700-donor mean. Assigning TCR associations to individual alleles was difficult when HLA alleles, especially DR and DQ, strongly co-occurred. Immune exposure information for the cohort was limited to CMV serostatus. In both the original and validation cohorts, the classifier was reported to diagnose cytomegalovirus status with high specificity and sensitivity. Across donors, most TCR sequences were observed very rarely, whereas some public TCRs were present in many individuals. Only TCR beta chains were sequenced in this cohort, and the absence of alpha or paired-chain data limited detectable features. The earlier analysis of 587 of the donors excluded around 17 rarely observed V segments, including chromosome 9 orphons, because counts were too low. Three of the identified cytomegalovirus-associated TCR beta chains were confirmed in vitro to be specific for cytomegalovirus antigens. A group of highly shared sequence variants was considered likely to be a technical artifact of the sequencing pipeline. The authors suggested that the approach could potentially be extended to other disease states and immunological phenotypes. According to a later analysis, most CMV-associated TCR beta chains appeared to be HLA-restricted, and the HLA associations seemed to be driven largely by CMV exposure. According to a later analysis, parvovirus B19, influenza, CMV and Epstein-Barr virus appeared linked to several top co-occurrence clusters. In a later genetic analysis, a missense DCLRE1C variant was associated with V-gene and J-gene trimming of TCR beta chains, and the association was replicated in an independent cohort.

Ends trimmed: V by 5 bases, J by 5 bases; bases unmatched to a gene: 8. CDR1 is given as MNHEY and CDR2 as SVGAGI, both from the germline V gene. Taken from cysteine to phenylalanine, the CDR3 has 14 residues. Kept here is only the CDR3 DNA, which spans 42 bases and is read in frame from base 1. The method was the immunoSEQ multiplex PCR assay. For the multiplex PCR, a mixture combining 60 forward primers for TCR Vbeta segments and 13 reverse primers for TCR Jbeta segments was used. A multiplex PCR assay on genomic DNA amplified the CDR3 region of rearranged TCR beta genes. On the Illumina HiSeq System, the amplified TCR beta libraries were sequenced as 87-base-pair reads. In the original analysis: A later analysis counted approximately 74 million unique TCR beta chains across the 670 or so repertoires, and some 11 million of these chains were shared by at least two donors. Raw reads were error-corrected and collapsed into unique sequences with a nearest-neighbor algorithm that merged closely related sequences to remove PCR and sequencing errors. V, D and J gene segments were assigned by aligning CDR3 sequences to IMGT reference sequences. For a sequence to be retained, a match of at least six nucleotides was required to both a V gene segment and a J gene segment. Rearrangements were classified as productive when the CDR3 lacked stop codons and remained in frame with V and J, and all other rearrangements were classified as non-productive. Following IMGT convention, CDR3 was defined as the stretch from the second conserved V-encoded cysteine to the conserved J-encoded phenylalanine. In an earlier analysis of approximately 590 of the donors, sequences lacking an unambiguous match to a single V gene segment were excluded. An earlier analysis of under 750 of the donors called V segments functional above 56.7% productive rearrangements and segregating when the between-donor standard deviation exceeded 5%. A statistical classification framework was built to diagnose cytomegalovirus status from the catalog of TCR beta chain sequences. In a later analysis, TCR nucleotide sequences were compared against IMGT/GENE-DB human TR gene sequences so that V and J genes could be assigned. The TCRdist pipeline was used in a later analysis to assign CDR3 sequences and most-parsimonious VDJ recombination scenarios. In a later analysis, every TCR beta chain was defined by the combination of its CDR3 amino acid sequence and its V-gene family, and reads without a unique V-gene family were dropped. As a way to deal with suspected cross-contamination and a sequencing artifact, a later analysis dropped 450 to 600 nucleotide sequences that were highly shared and had low generation probability. For each public chain, a later analysis derived a clonal expansion index from normalized ranks of inferred template counts within each repertoire. In a later analysis, generation probabilities were computed using a VDJ recombination model fitted to out-of-frame rearrangements, and the results were checked against IGoR. In a later analysis, hypergeometric tests were used to score TCR-TCR, TCR-HLA and TCR-CMV co-occurrence, with a repertoire-size bias correction applied to TCR pairs. False discovery rates were estimated in a later analysis by permuting HLA or CMV assignments 20 times. In a later analysis, co-occurring TCRs were grouped with DBSCAN, and TCRdist sequence similarity was added when clustering was performed within HLA-allele-positive subsets. Repertoires with fewer than 30,000 or more than 120,000 public chains, plus five repertoires with anomalous nucleotide sharing, were excluded from co-occurrence clustering. What TCRdb holds here is the immuneACCESS table cut down to in-frame rearrangements. Part of the clones is not present; checked against another copy, under half of the missing clones reflect an unresolved V gene, and the others are unexplained. The V and J calls and clone size come from that table; D and trimming were worked out from the DNA. Across this sample there are about 140,000 clones, with roughly 79% seen only once. Of the sample, approximately 1.3% falls within the top ten clones.

Material: PBMCs. The receptor comes from a man aged 25 to 40 in good health and CMV-seropositive. The chain uses TRBV6-5 and TRBJ2-5; 7 junctional bases match TRBD1. The DNA sequence is TGTGCCAGCAGTGTTAACCCGGGACAGGAGACCCAGTACTTC. It translates as CASSVNPGQETQYF.